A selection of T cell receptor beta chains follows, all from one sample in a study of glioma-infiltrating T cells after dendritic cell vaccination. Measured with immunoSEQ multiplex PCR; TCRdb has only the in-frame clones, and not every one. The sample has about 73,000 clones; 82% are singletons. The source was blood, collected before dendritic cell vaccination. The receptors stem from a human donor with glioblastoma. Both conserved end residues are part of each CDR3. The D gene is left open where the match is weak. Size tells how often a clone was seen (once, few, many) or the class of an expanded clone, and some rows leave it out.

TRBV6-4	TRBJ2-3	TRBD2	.	CASSVAGGRPQYF	TGTGCCAGCAGTGTCGCGGGGGGTCGCCCACAGTATTTT
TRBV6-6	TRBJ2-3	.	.	CASSSQGSTDTQYF	TGTGCCAGCAGTTCTCAGGGGAGCACAGATACGCAGTATTTT
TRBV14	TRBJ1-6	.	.	CASSPLTGSYNSPLHF	TGTGCCAGCAGCCCTTTGACAGGCTCCTATAATTCACCCCTCCACTTT
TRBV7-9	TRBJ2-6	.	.	CASSFGGTGANVLTF	TGTGCCAGCAGCTTTGGCGGGACTGGGGCCAACGTCCTGACTTTC
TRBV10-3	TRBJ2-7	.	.	CAITKQGSSYEQYF	TGTGCCATCACGAAGCAGGGATCCTCCTACGAGCAGTACTTC
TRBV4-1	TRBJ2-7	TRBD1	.	CASSPGQGTHEQYF	TGCGCCAGCAGCCCGGGACAGGGAACCCACGAGCAGTACTTC
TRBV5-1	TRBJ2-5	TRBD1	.	CASSDGTGGYQETQYF	TGCGCCAGCAGCGATGGGACAGGGGGGTACCAAGAGACCCAGTACTTC
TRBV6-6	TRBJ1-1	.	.	CASREQGNTEAFF	TGTGCCAGCAGGGAACAGGGGAACACTGAAGCTTTCTTT
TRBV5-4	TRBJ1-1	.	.	CASSPRTVNTEAFF	TGTGCCAGCAGCCCCCGGACTGTGAACACTGAAGCTTTCTTT
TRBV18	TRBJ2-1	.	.	CASSSGNNEQFF	TGTGCCAGCTCTTCCGGGAACAATGAGCAGTTCTTC
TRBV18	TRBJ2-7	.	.	CASSPGGWSSSYEQYF	TGTGCCAGCTCACCAGGGGGGTGGTCGTCCTCCTACGAGCAGTACTTC
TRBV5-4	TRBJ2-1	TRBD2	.	CASSHTSGGFYNEQFF	TGTGCCAGCAGCCACACTAGCGGGGGGTTCTACAATGAGCAGTTCTTC
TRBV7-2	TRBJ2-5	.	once	CASSLRGGGKETQYF	TGTGCCAGCAGCCTCCGAGGTGGCGGGAAGGAGACCCAGTACTTC
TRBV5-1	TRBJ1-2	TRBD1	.	CASSVGGTGGEGYTF	TGCGCCAGCAGCGTGGGTGGTACAGGGGGAGAAGGCTACACCTTC
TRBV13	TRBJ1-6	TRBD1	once	CASSLGQGDISPLHF	TGTGCCAGCAGCTTAGGGCAGGGGGATATTTCACCCCTCCACTTT
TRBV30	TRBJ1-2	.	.	CAWSPGVYGYTF	TGTGCCTGGAGTCCCGGAGTCTATGGCTACACCTTC
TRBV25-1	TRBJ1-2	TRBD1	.	CASSASLPGTGGDGYTF	TGTGCCAGCAGTGCTTCATTACCCGGGACAGGGGGCGATGGCTACACCTTC
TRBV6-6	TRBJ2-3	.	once	CASSYGRASTDTQYF	TGTGCCAGCAGTTACGGCAGGGCGAGCACAGATACGCAGTATTTT
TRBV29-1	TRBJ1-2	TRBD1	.	CSVPGQGNYGYTF	TGCAGCGTTCCCGGACAGGGGAACTATGGCTACACCTTC
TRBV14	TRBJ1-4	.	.	CASSLRTDNEKLFF	TGTGCCAGCAGCCTACGGACAGATAATGAAAAACTGTTTTTT
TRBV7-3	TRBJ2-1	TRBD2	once	CASSLMLAGDNEQFF	TGTGCCAGCAGCCTTATGCTAGCGGGGGACAATGAGCAGTTCTTC
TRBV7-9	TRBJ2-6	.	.	CASSLHGSSGANVLTF	TGTGCCAGCAGCTTACACGGGAGCTCTGGGGCCAACGTCCTGACTTTC
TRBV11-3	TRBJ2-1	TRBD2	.	CASSGTSGVSYNEQFF	TGTGCCAGCAGCGGGACTAGCGGCGTCTCCTACAATGAGCAGTTCTTC
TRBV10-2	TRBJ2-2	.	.	CASTRGTGELFF	TGCGCCAGCACCCGGGGGACCGGGGAGCTGTTTTTT
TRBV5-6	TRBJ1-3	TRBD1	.	CASSRTGAGNTIYF	TGTGCCAGCAGCCGGACAGGGGCGGGAAACACCATATATTTT
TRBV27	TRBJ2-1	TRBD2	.	CASSLGLAGGYNEQFF	TGTGCCAGCAGTTTAGGTCTAGCGGGAGGGTACAATGAGCAGTTCTTC
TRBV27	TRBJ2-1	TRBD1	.	CASSLTDRGNEQFF	TGTGCCAGCAGTTTAACAGACAGGGGGAATGAGCAGTTCTTC
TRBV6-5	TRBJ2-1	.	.	CASSYSSRTGTEQFF	TGTGCCAGCAGTTACTCCTCGAGGACTGGAACCGAGCAGTTCTTC
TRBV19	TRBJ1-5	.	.	CASSIDHYQPQHF	TGTGCCAGTAGTATAGACCATTATCAGCCCCAGCATTTT
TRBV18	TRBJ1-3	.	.	CASSPAGGNTIYF	TGTGCCAGCTCACCGGCAGGGGGAAACACCATATATTTT
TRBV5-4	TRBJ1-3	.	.	CASSLARTDSGNTIYF	TGTGCCAGCAGCTTGGCTAGGACAGACTCTGGAAACACCATATATTTT
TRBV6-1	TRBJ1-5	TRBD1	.	CASSEGGDSLSNQPQHF	TGTGCCAGCAGTGAAGGAGGGGACAGCCTTAGCAATCAGCCCCAGCATTTT
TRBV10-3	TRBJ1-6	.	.	CAISTQGTNSPLHF	TGTGCCATCAGTACGCAGGGGACTAATTCACCCCTCCACTTT